This entry lists 9 T cell receptor beta chains sequenced from one sample in a study of T cells after yellow fever vaccination. In TCRdb, the 5' RACE reads were re-called with MiXCR into one record per CDR3 protein. The sample includes roughly 520,000 distinct CDR3 sequences, roughly a fifth of them seen just once. Material: PBMCs, obtained roughly 23 days after the first yellow fever vaccination. Receptor source: a young man who received the YFV17D yellow fever vaccine.

This clonotype was detected many times. The rearrangement uses TRBV7-2 and TRBJ2-1, with 11 bases that match TRBD2. CDR1 and CDR2 (germline): SGHTA, FQGNSA. The CDR3 sequence is 16 residues long. With V trimmed by 4 bases and J by 4 bases, 6 bases remained unmatched. CDR3 protein: CASSSPTSGAYNEQFF. The CDR3 region has the DNA TGTGCCAGCAGCTCGCCGACTAGCGGGGCTTACAATGAGCAGTTCTTC.

This clonotype turned up a few times. The V and J genes are TRBV6-5 and TRBJ2-2; maybe TRBD1 (6 bases). This CDR3 is 17 amino acids long. Trimming stripped 0 bases from V and 2 bases from J, with 13 bases between. Germline CDR1 and CDR2: MNHEY and SVGAGI. The CDR3: CASSYSWTGTNTGELFF. The DNA for the CDR3 is TGTGCCAGCAGTTACTCTTGGACCGGGACAAACACCGGGGAGCTGTTTTTT.

This clonotype showed up just a few times. The chain has TRBV19 and TRBJ2-1; D not certain. Trimming removed 1 base at V and 10 bases at J, with 11 bases between. Germline V gene data show CDR1 as LNHDA and CDR2 as SQIVND (reference sequence). CDR3 size: 13 residues. In DNA, the CDR3 is TGTGCCAGTAGTATAGGGACCCCTGGGGAGCAGTTCTTC. Its translation is CASSIGTPGEQFF.

This chain links TRBV4-2 with TRBJ1-1; possible D gene TRBD1, 5 bases. The CDR3 is 13 amino acids. From germline, CDR1 is LGHNA and CDR2 YNFKEQ. The V gene lost 0 bases and the J gene lost 9 bases, with 11 bases spanning the gap. The CDR3 region is CASSQEGPGQAFF. The CDR3 nucleotides are TGTGCCAGCAGCCAAGAGGGGCCAGGACAAGCTTTCTTT.

This clonotype is a singleton in its sample. The junction does not match germline at one end; this may be a read error. This chain connects TRBV30 to TRBJ1-4; D is unclear. The CDR3 is 15 residues long. Germline V CDR1 and CDR2: GTSNPN, SVGIG (reference sequence). CDR3 nucleotide sequence: TGTGCCTGGAGTTTAGCAGATCGCACTAATGAAATACTGTTTTTT. This translates into CAWSLADRTNEILFF.

This clonotype appeared many times. The rearrangement links TRBV12-3 or TRBV12-4 to TRBJ2-3, with TRBD2 matching 12 bases. After removal of 3 bases from V and 0 bases from J, the junction contained 4 bases not matched to a gene. CDR3 length: 17 residues. The CDR3 region is CASSLGLAGGSTDTQYF. The DNA for the CDR3 is TGTGCCAGCAGTTTGGGGCTAGCGGGGGGGAGCACAGATACGCAGTATTTT.

The V and J genes are TRBV4-1 and TRBJ2-7; a possible D gene is TRBD1 (5 bases). Germline loops: CDR1 MGHRA, CDR2 YSYEKL. The V and J ends lost 0 bases and 3 bases respectively, with 18 bases between them. The CDR3 length is 17 residues. CDR3 coding DNA: TGCGCCAGCAGCCAAGATATCCCCCCCGGACAATACTACGAGCAGTACTTC. This sequence encodes CASSQDIPPGQYYEQYF.

This clonotype was counted only a few times. V is TRBV5-6 and J is TRBJ2-7, with TRBD2 as a possible D gene (6 bases). The CDR3 covers 17 residues. Trimming took 0 bases from V and 4 from J, leaving 20 bases between them. Germline CDR1 SGHDT, CDR2 YYEEEE. In nucleotides, the CDR3 is TGTGCCAGCAGCTTGGTGTTGCCGACTAGTTCGGATTACGAGCAGTACTTC. Its translation: CASSLVLPTSSDYEQYF.

The chain couples TRBV7-9 to TRBJ1-4; maybe TRBD1 (6 bases). There are 16 residues in the CDR3. Trimming took off 1 base at V and 4 bases at J, with 13 bases between the two ends. The germline gives CDR1 SEHNR, CDR2 FQNEAQ (reference sequence). Written as DNA, the CDR3 is TGTGCCAGCAGCTTAGACCTGAGGACAGATAATGAAAAACTGTTTTTT. Protein sequence: CASSLDLRTDNEKLFF.